The rows below give T cell receptor beta chains drawn from one sample of a study of post-analysis software for immune sequencing data. TCRdb re-called the PCR reads through MiXCR, storing one row per CDR3 protein. The sample shows 400,000 to 500,000 distinct CDR3 sequences, approximately 38% of them seen only once. The sample comprised blood. The source is a girl aged 2 to 10 with multiple sclerosis. CDR3s leave out the opening cysteine and the closing phenylalanine or tryptophan.

cdr3_aa: ASSQGASWSGYT
j_call: TRBJ1-2
v_call: TRBV6-2/TRBV6-3

cdr3_aa: ASSLRGPSGGDYYGYT
j_call: TRBJ1-2
v_call: TRBV5-1

cdr3_aa: ASSLDNLNYGYT
j_call: TRBJ1-2
v_call: TRBV5-1

cdr3_aa: SARDSPGNPYEQY
j_call: TRBJ2-7
v_call: TRBV20-1

cdr3_aa: AISLGGSYNEQY
j_call: TRBJ2-5
v_call: TRBV10-3

cdr3_aa: ASSSTRGLAGGPGQF
j_call: TRBJ2-1
v_call: TRBV7-2

cdr3_aa: ASSTRASSGGPYEQY
j_call: TRBJ2-7
v_call: TRBV2

cdr3_aa: ASTQEGSLSREQY
j_call: TRBJ2-4
v_call: TRBV6-6

cdr3_aa: ASSFGLGAPDTQY
j_call: TRBJ2-3
v_call: TRBV12-3/TRBV12-4

cdr3_aa: ASSSQGQGDYGYT
j_call: TRBJ1-2
v_call: TRBV5-6

cdr3_aa: ASSAPTGAFYGYT
j_call: TRBJ1-2
v_call: TRBV2

cdr3_aa: AITMQADTEAF
j_call: TRBJ1-1
v_call: TRBV10-3

cdr3_aa: ASSLGVGQGSEQY
j_call: -
v_call: TRBV5-1

cdr3_aa: ASSWDGATEAF
j_call: TRBJ1-1
v_call: TRBV12-3/TRBV12-4

cdr3_aa: ATSGVGGSGYEQY
j_call: TRBJ2-7
v_call: TRBV24-1

cdr3_aa: ASSPHNKNTQY
j_call: TRBJ2-3
v_call: TRBV28

cdr3_aa: ASSDSYRQNSPLH
j_call: TRBJ1-6
v_call: TRBV6-5

cdr3_aa: ASSYRDRSSYEQY
j_call: TRBJ2-7
v_call: TRBV6-5

cdr3_aa: AISASGQETQY
j_call: TRBJ2-5
v_call: TRBV10-3

cdr3_aa: SARDAGTGDQETQY
j_call: TRBJ2-5
v_call: TRBV20-1

cdr3_aa: ASSYGLGETQY
j_call: TRBJ2-5
v_call: TRBV6-5

cdr3_aa: ASSLARQGTYEQY
j_call: TRBJ2-7
v_call: TRBV7-9

cdr3_aa: ASSEEWWGSGDYEQY
j_call: -
v_call: TRBV2

cdr3_aa: SAWDREAF
j_call: TRBJ1-1
v_call: TRBV29-1

cdr3_aa: SVEGGDTNEKLF
j_call: TRBJ1-4
v_call: TRBV29-1

cdr3_aa: SAGFGSDTQY
j_call: TRBJ2-3
v_call: TRBV20-1

cdr3_aa: ASSVEGRSSYNEQF
j_call: TRBJ2-1
v_call: TRBV5-1

cdr3_aa: SSSFLSATYEQY
j_call: TRBJ2-7
v_call: TRBV7-9

cdr3_aa: ASSLLVIGENEQF
j_call: TRBJ2-1
v_call: TRBV5-1

cdr3_aa: ASSQFPGLPGAEAF
j_call: TRBJ1-1
v_call: TRBV4-1

cdr3_aa: ASSLGTGGWDGYT
j_call: TRBJ1-2
v_call: TRBV7-8

cdr3_aa: ASRVPEGDYGYT
j_call: TRBJ1-2
v_call: TRBV28